This record covers a single TCR beta chain. The sample originates from a study of blood T cell repertoires in COVID-19. The protocol was immunoSEQ multiplex PCR, while the TCRdb copy is restricted to in-frame clones and leaves out a portion. The data contain around 120,000 clones, approximately 82% of them singletons. The germline V gene has CDR1 SGDLS and CDR2 YYNGEE. The ends lost 4 bases at V and 3 bases at J; junction bases unmatched: 8. This CDR3 region has 16 residues. The chain employs TRBV9 and TRBJ2-2; TRBD2 matches 8 bases. This receptor was identified in a man between 65 and 85 years old with active or convalescent COVID-19. Sequenced: peripheral blood. The CDR3 loop reads CASSSPLRGDTGELFF. The CDR3 coding sequence is TGTGCCAGCAGCTCCCCCCTGCGGGGGGACACCGGGGAGCTGTTTTTT. Full variable domain (remainder filled in from reference TRBV9 and TRBJ2-2): DSGVTQTPKHLITATGQRVTLRCSPRSGDLSVYWYQQSLDQGLQFLIQYYNGEERAKGNILERFSAQQFPDLHSELNLSSLELGDSALYFCASSSPLRGDTGELFFGEGSRLTVL.